A single sample is the source of the 17 T cell receptor beta chains below, sequenced in a study of T cells after yellow fever vaccination. TCRdb independently ran MiXCR on the 5' RACE reads; one entry per CDR3 protein. The sample contains approximately 600,000 distinct CDR3 sequences, 9% to 15% of which appear only once. The material was PBMCs, obtained on the day of the yellow fever booster vaccination. All receptors come from a young man who received the YFV17D yellow fever vaccine.

The V call is TRBV9, the J call TRBJ1-2; D gene ambiguous. This CDR3 is built from 14 residues. The germline V gene has CDR1 SGDLS and CDR2 YYNGEE. Deletions cut 4 bases from V and 6 bases from J, with 16 bases between. CDR3 in DNA: TGTGCCAGCAGCCTCGACACAATGGTGCATGGCTACACCTTC. Translation gives CASSLDTMVHGYTF.

The CDR3 protein is CASSLGQGIIGELFF. The CDR3 nucleotides read TGTGCCAGCAGCTTGGGACAGGGGATTATCGGGGAGCTGTTTTTT. The chain carries TRBV7-3 and TRBJ2-2, with 10 nucleotides matching TRBD1. CDR1 and CDR2 from the germline V gene are SGHTA and FQGTGA. With 3 bases clipped from V and 7 bases from J, the junction kept 5 bases outside the gene matches. CDR3 length equals 15 residues.

The V call is TRBV11-2, the J call TRBJ2-7, with 9 positions matching TRBD1. Trimming took 4 bases from V and 1 from J; bases not matched to a gene: 11. This CDR3 is built from 17 residues. Germline V gene lookup returns CDR1 SGHAT and CDR2 FQNNGV. The CDR3 here is CASSYPQGASLSYEQYF. CDR3 in DNA: TGTGCCAGCAGCTACCCACAGGGGGCCTCCCTTTCCTACGAGCAGTACTTC. The whole variable domain, remainder taken from reference TRBV11-2 and TRBJ2-7, is EAGVAQSPRYKIIEKRQSVAFWCNPISGHATLYWYQQILGQGPKLLIQFQNNGVVDDSQLPKDRFSAERLKGVDSTLKIQPAKLEDSAVYLCASSYPQGASLSYEQYFGPGTRLTVT.

This clonotype turned up a few times. The J gene is TRBJ2-5, the V gene TRBV7-9; 7 bases are a match to TRBD2. Trimming removed 4 bases from V and 2 bases from J; junction bases left unmatched: 13. CDR1 and CDR2 from the germline V gene are SEHNR and FQNEAQ (reference sequence). The length of the CDR3 is 17 residues. DNA for the CDR3: TGTGCCAGCAGCTCATATACCGGGACTAAACTACAAGAGACCCAGTACTTC. Encoded protein: CASSSYTGTKLQETQYF.

The chain couples TRBV20-1 to TRBJ2-1; 10 positions agree with TRBD2. The CDR3 has 13 amino acids. Per the germline V gene, CDR1 is DFQATT and CDR2 is SNEGSKA (reference sequence). The CDR3 DNA reads TGCAGCCGTAGCGGGAGGCCATACAATGAGCAGTTCTTC. Protein sequence: CSRSGRPYNEQFF.

A few counts support this clonotype. V is TRBV20-1 and J is TRBJ2-7, with D hard to call. Germline V gene lookup returns CDR1 DFQATT and CDR2 SNEGSKA (reference sequence). The CDR3 runs 13 residues. The V end lost 3 bases, the J end lost 2 bases, and 11 bases lay between the germline ends. CDR3 loop: CSASDGSTYEQYF. The CDR3 bases are TGCAGTGCTAGCGACGGAAGTACCTACGAGCAGTACTTC.

The chain recombines TRBV5-1 with TRBJ2-6, with D hard to call. CDR1 and CDR2 (germline): SGHRS, YFSETQ. This CDR3 has 17 amino acids. Trimming removed 1 base from V and 0 bases from J, with 11 bases in between. The CDR3 DNA follows: TGCGCCAGCAGCTTGAACACAGATGGCTCTGGGGCCAACGTCCTGACTTTC. Protein product: CASSLNTDGSGANVLTF.

This rearrangement joins TRBV19 to TRBJ2-4; 8 nucleotides align to TRBD1. This CDR3 has 15 amino acids. Trimming at V came to 7 bases and at J to 1 base, leaving 6 bases not matched to a gene. Looked up from germline, CDR1 is LNHDA and CDR2 is SQIVND (reference sequence). In nucleotides, the CDR3 is TGTGCCAGTAATCCAAGGACAGGGGCCAAAAACATTCAGTACTTC. Protein product: CASNPRTGAKNIQYF.

The chain joins TRBV12-3 or TRBV12-4 to TRBJ2-1; 8 bases match TRBD2. Losses at the gene ends were 3 bases for V and 9 bases for J; bases not matched to a gene: 7. The CDR3 contains 14 residues. This CDR3 is CASSFTTGGGEQFF. For the CDR3, the DNA is TGTGCCAGCAGTTTTACGACGGGAGGGGGTGAGCAGTTCTTC.

This clonotype was seen a handful of times. This chain uses TRBV7-9 with TRBJ2-3, with D unclear. The CDR3 sequence is 15 residues long. The V gene's germline CDR1 is SEHNR and CDR2 FQNEAQ (reference sequence). Trimming shortened V by 4 bases and J by 5 bases, and 16 bases separated the two germline ends. The CDR3 DNA sequence: TGTGCCAGCAGCTCCCAGGTTTTATTTGGAGATACGCAGTATTTT. Translated: CASSSQVLFGDTQYF.

V usage is TRBV18 and J usage is TRBJ2-1; 8 bases map to TRBD2. Per germline, CDR1 KGHSH and CDR2 LQKENI. This CDR3 is built from 16 residues. Trimming cost V 1 base and J 8 bases; bases outside gene matches: 10. Written as DNA, the CDR3 is TGTGCCAGCTCACCACTTGTGAGCGGGAGAGGTGATGAGCAGTTCTTC. Translation gives CASSPLVSGRGDEQFF.

This clonotype was seen more than once but under ten times. The V call is TRBV7-2, the J call TRBJ2-1, with D possibly being TRBD2 (6 bases). This CDR3 comprises 15 residues. V was cut by 4 bases and J by 6 bases, with 16 bases left in between. CDR1 is SGHTA and CDR2 is FQGNSA in the germline V gene. CDR3 DNA sequence: TGTGCCAGCAGCTCCAAGCCCCGGGGGAGCAATGAGCAGTTCTTC. Its translation: CASSSKPRGSNEQFF.

The chain carries TRBV28 and TRBJ2-7; 10 bases align to TRBD1. Germline V CDR1 and CDR2: MDHEN, SYDVKM. V shed 4 bases and J 5 bases; nucleotides not matched to a gene: 5. The CDR3 is 14 residues long. CDR3 bases: TGTGCCAGCAGTTCCTCGGGACAGGGGAACGAGCAGTACTTC. Protein sequence: CASSSSGQGNEQYF.

This clonotype was detected many times. The rearrangement uses TRBV18 and TRBJ2-5, with TRBD2 matching 7 bases. The germline gives CDR1 KGHSH, CDR2 LQKENI. V lost 3 bases, J lost 8 bases, and 3 bases stayed unmatched. The CDR3 runs to 12 residues. The CDR3 nucleotides are TGTGCCAGCTCACCTCCTAGCGGAACCCAGTACTTC. The encoded protein is CASSPPSGTQYF.

The genes are TRBV3-1 and TRBJ1-2; 7 nucleotides match TRBD1. The trim removed 3 bases at V and 8 bases at J, leaving 12 bases unmatched. The CDR3 sequence is 15 residues long. Germline assignment: CDR1 LGHDT and CDR2 YNNKEL (reference sequence). The CDR3, as DNA: TGTGCCAGCAGCCAGGAATCACAGGGGAGAGGGGGCTACACCTTC. Residues: CASSQESQGRGGYTF.

The chain uses TRBV7-2 and TRBJ1-6; 7 bases align to TRBD1. The CDR3 sequence is 16 residues long. Trimming at V came to 6 bases and at J to 10 bases, leaving 15 bases not matched to a gene. The germline gives CDR1 SGHTA, CDR2 FQGNSA. The CDR3 DNA reads TGTGCCAGCAGTTCCTGGACAGGACCTGCTGGGTCACCCCTCCACTTT. Translating gives CASSSWTGPAGSPLHF. Full variable domain (remainder filled in from reference TRBV7-2 and TRBJ1-6): GAGVSQSPSNKVTEKGKDVELRCDPISGHTALYWYRQSLGQGLEFLIYFQGNSAPDKSGLPSDRFSAERTGGSVSTLTIQRTQQEDSAVYLCASSSWTGPAGSPLHFGNGTRLTVT.

J is TRBJ1-1 and V is TRBV29-1; D is unresolved. The CDR3 spans 15 residues. The ends were cut back, 2 bases at V and 1 base at J, with 14 bases in the middle. The germline V gene encodes CDR1 SQVTM and CDR2 ANQGSEA. The CDR3 DNA follows: TGCAGCGTTGAATGGAGTCGGCTACAGAACACTGAAGCTTTCTTT. Protein: CSVEWSRLQNTEAFF.